This T cell receptor (beta chain) was captured in a study of blood T cell repertoires in COVID-19. As for the study in general: Donors in the United States, Italy and Spain gave samples during acute or convalescent COVID-19.

The germline V gene has CDR1 GTSNPN and CDR2 SVGIG (reference sequence). The CDR3 runs to 11 residues. The V end lost 0 bases, the J end lost 7 bases, and 7 bases lay between the germline ends. Only in-frame clones appear in the TCRdb table, and some are missing; sequencing was by immunoSEQ multiplex PCR. The table shows tens of thousands of clones, with around 82% occurring only once. The sample taken for sequencing was peripheral blood. The gene calls are TRBV30 and TRBJ2-7, with D maybe TRBD1 (5 bases). The clonotype originates from a woman older than 75 with COVID-19, enrolled during active disease. The CDR3 nucleotides are TGTGCCTGGAGTGTCAGGGAAGAGCAGTACTTC. It is translated as CAWSVREEQYF. Together with reference TRBV30 and TRBJ2-7, the CDR3 gives the full variable domain: SQTIHQWPATLVQPVGSPLSLECTVEGTSNPNLYWYRQAAGRGLQLLFYSVGIGQISSEVPQNLSASRPQDRQFILSSKKLLLSDSGFYLCAWSVREEQYFGPGTRLTVT.